This entry describes one TCR beta chain. This clone's antigen is unknown. Per-nucleotide qualities are absent, and no much larger clonotype sits a single base away. The donors were healthy, HIV-negative adults with no recently reported acute infections or vaccinations. Every donor was a Caucasian adult living in Nashville, Tennessee, USA. CD4+ T cells were enriched through magnetic negative selection, after which naive cells were positively selected on CD45RA and the remaining negative fraction served as the memory subset. Blood was collected by leukapheresis, and PBMCs were isolated by Ficoll-Histopaque density gradient centrifugation and then cryopreserved in liquid nitrogen vapor phase. Purity and quantity of every magnetically sorted T cell population were checked by analytical flow cytometry. Each sorted fraction had its genomic DNA isolated and then quantified by UV absorbance on a Nanodrop 2000c.

The record originates from a study of shared clonotypes between healthy human individuals (dated by TCRdb to 2018 to 2021). About the investigation overall: Three men and a couple of women, aged 18 to 49 years, made up the cohort. Per donor, three plates each were used for CD4 naive and CD4 memory, two for CD8 naive, and one for CD8 memory. To increase sequencing depth and limit assay-specific biases, different laboratories used diverse techniques to prepare libraries and sequence TCR repertoires. Leukapheresis yielded between about 0.9 and 10 billion PBMCs per donor. To estimate repertoire size and how much clonotypes are shared between individuals, the study performed deep sequencing of blood TCR repertoires from a few healthy adults. Points the paper makes about the study in general: Incomplete sequencing was indicated by rarefaction of sorted-subset datasets, despite the large sequencing depth. Because the study included only a small number of donors, the genetic and exposure-history diversity represented was limited. Estimated clonotype richness was generally larger for naive than for memory subsets. Clonotypes shared by all four sorted-subset donors showed higher generation probabilities than non-shared clonotypes. Pairwise subsampling led to the expectation that sequencing depth would affect the degree of clonotype sharing among donors. Sampling was restricted to blood, and TCR repertoires in tissues likely differ from the TCR repertoires found in blood. Across a handful of donors, roughly 5.1% of naive CD4, 3.5% of naive CD8, roughly 2.2% of memory CD4, and roughly 0.41% of memory CD8 clonotypes were shared.

Clipping removes 3 bases from V and 5 bases from J, with 7 as the unmatched junction base count. The germline V gene yields MDHEN for CDR1 and SYDVKM for CDR2. Taken from cysteine to phenylalanine, the CDR3 has 15 residues. Just the 45-base CDR3 DNA is kept, in frame starting at base 1. TCR CDR3 regions were amplified from genomic DNA by multiplex PCR using the deep immunoSEQ assay. Extracted genomic DNA from each cell subset was distributed evenly across all wells of several immunoSEQ 96-well plates, and each plate was treated as a replicate. Each replicate PCR for sorted subsets received about 220 ng genomic DNA, equal to about 29,000 T cell genomes. The purified libraries were quantified using a Qubit 3.0 fluorometer, sized with a Bioanalyzer 2100, and then quantified again using the KAPA Library Quantification kit. Each immunoSEQ 96-well plate was sequenced on its own single-read 150-cycle Illumina NextSeq 550 flow cell. Processing in the source paper ran as follows. Because only junctional sequences without quality scores were contained in the immunoSEQ output, filtering matching that applied to full-length reads could not be performed. To assign V/J genes and CDR3, sequences were annotated against IMGT germline references using PyIR, a Python wrapper for IgBLAST v1.9. Reads were filtered out if the reads had weak V/J assignments (E-value above 1e-6), no CDR3, stop codons, out-of-frame junctions, or ambiguous translated residues. V3J clonotypes were defined as sequences sharing the same inferred V gene, J gene, and CDR3 amino acid sequence. To compute the percentage overlap between repertoires, the number of shared unique clonotypes was divided by the size of the smaller repertoire. Three approaches were used to assess repertoire richness: RTK rarefaction, the Chao1 estimator, and Recon v2.1 estimates of unobserved clonotypes. For all TCRbeta clonotypes obtained by the gDNA method from a handful of donors, generation probabilities were computed with OLGA. TCRdb carries this immuneACCESS record with in-frame sequences only. Its versions omit some clonotypes, under half of them owing to an unresolved V gene in the studies checked, with the rest unexplained. V, J and clone size derive from that table, while D and trimming were established from the DNA sequence. The sample data list approximately 940,000 clones, and approximately 76% of these were observed just once. The leading ten clones occupy nearly 1.5% of the sample.

The chain was built from TRBV28 and TRBJ2-7, with 10 central nucleotides matching TRBD2. This TCR was recovered from a young man in good health. The sample taken for sequencing was memory CD4+ T cells sorted from blood. The cell subset or site label on this specimen signifies: CD45RA-negative fraction. CDR3 protein: CASSFQRGGLNEQYF. The DNA sequence is TGTGCCAGCAGTTTCCAGCGGGGGGGCCTTAACGAGCAGTACTTC.